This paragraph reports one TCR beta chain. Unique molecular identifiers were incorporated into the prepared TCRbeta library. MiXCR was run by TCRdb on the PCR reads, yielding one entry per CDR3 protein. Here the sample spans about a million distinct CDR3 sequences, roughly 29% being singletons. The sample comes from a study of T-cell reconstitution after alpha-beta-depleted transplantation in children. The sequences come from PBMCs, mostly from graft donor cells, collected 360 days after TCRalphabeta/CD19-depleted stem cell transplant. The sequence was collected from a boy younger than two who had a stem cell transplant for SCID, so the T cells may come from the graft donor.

DNA of the CDR3: TGTGCCAGCAGCGTAGGAAGGGGGAGCTCCTACAATGAGCAGTTCTTC. Its protein is CASSVGRGSSYNEQFF. The chain is built from TRBV9 and TRBJ2-1, with D possibly matching TRBD1 (6 bases). The length of the CDR3 is 16 residues. Looked up from germline, CDR1 is SGDLS and CDR2 is YYNGEE. V lost 0 bases, J lost 0 bases, and 10 bases lay in between. The complete variable domain, with remaining parts taken from reference TRBV9 and TRBJ2-1, reads DSGVTQTPKHLITATGQRVTLRCSPRSGDLSVYWYQQSLDQGLQFLIQYYNGEERAKGNILERFSAQQFPDLHSELNLSSLELGDSALYFCASSVGRGSSYNEQFFGPGTRLTVL.